Described below is a single TCR beta chain sequence and its context. Random hexamers served to reverse transcribe roughly 0.45 to 1 ug RNA. TCRdb analysed the immunoSEQ multiplex PCR reads with MiXCR anew, one entry per CDR3 protein. The data contain fewer than 150,000 distinct CDR3 sequences, 85% to 95% of them singletons. Unmatched junction bases numbered 4, after V lost 1 base and J lost 3 bases. The length of the CDR3 is 14 residues. Germline V gene lookup returns CDR1 SGHRS and CDR2 YFSETQ. The sample originates from a study of CD8 T cells in Susac syndrome. Sequenced material: CD4+ T cells from PBMCs. The clonotype originates from a human donor with multiple sclerosis. This chain connects TRBV5-1 to TRBJ2-7; 7 bases line up with TRBD1. The CDR3 here is CASSLSQGVYEQYF. CDR3 DNA: TGCGCCAGCAGCTTGAGCCAGGGGGTCTACGAGCAGTACTTC.